Presented here are 30 T cell receptor beta chains from one specimen sequenced in a study of metastatic and nonmetastatic thyroid tumors. No treatment had been given to any patient before thyroid surgery. TCRdb used MiXCR to call clones anew from the PCR reads. The sample carries several thousand clones, roughly 21% recorded once. The specimen was adjacent normal tissue. The receptors stem from a female donor with papillary thyroid cancer or a benign thyroid nodule (not recorded which). Some clones in this sample may be carry-over from other donors' samples.

The chain has TRBV13 and TRBJ2-7; the match to TRBD1 covers 9 bases. The CDR3 runs 17 residues. After removal of 5 bases from V and 0 bases from J, the junction contained 11 bases not matched to a gene. Germline V lookup: CDR1 PRHDT, CDR2 FYEKMQ (reference sequence). The CDR3: CASSTKGGDRASYEQYF. In DNA, the CDR3 is TGTGCCAGCAGCACCAAAGGGGGGGACAGGGCCTCCTACGAGCAGTACTTC. Combining the CDR3 with reference TRBV13 and TRBJ2-7 gives the whole variable domain AAGVIQSPRHLIKEKRETATLKCYPIPRHDTVYWYQQGPGQDPQFLISFYEKMQSDKGSIPDRFSAQQFSDYHSELNMSSLELGDSALYFCASSTKGGDRASYEQYFGPGTRLTVT.

There are many counts of this clone. The chain couples TRBV7-2 to TRBJ2-3; D unresolved. In germline, CDR1 is SGHTA, CDR2 FQGNSA. Trimming left V 2 bases short and J 0 bases short, with 6 bases between. The CDR3 is 14 residues long. CDR3 residues: CASSLLTSTDTQYF. CDR3 coding DNA: TGTGCCAGCAGCTTATTGACTAGCACAGATACGCAGTATTTT.

This clone was seen a handful of times. The rearrangement links TRBV6-1 to TRBJ2-4; D remains unclear. V lost 8 bases to trimming and J lost 0 bases, with 8 bases between them. The V gene's germline CDR1 is MNHNS and CDR2 SASEGT. This CDR3 spans 13 amino acids. CDR3 residues: CASVGLAKNIQYF. CDR3 coding DNA: TGTGCCAGCGTCGGCTTAGCCAAAAACATTCAGTACTTC.

The chain carries TRBV5-6 and TRBJ2-1; D gene ambiguous. Trimming removed 2 bases from V and 4 bases from J, with 10 bases in between. The CDR3 extends over 14 amino acids. Germline V CDR1 and CDR2: SGHDT, YYEEEE. CDR3 sequence: CASSFSWGYNEQFF. The CDR3 DNA follows: TGTGCCAGCAGCTTTAGTTGGGGATACAATGAGCAGTTCTTC.

This clone was seen ten or more times. The V call is TRBV5-1, the J call TRBJ2-5; D tentatively fits TRBD1 or TRBD2 (5 bases each). In germline, CDR1 is SGHRS, CDR2 YFSETQ. The CDR3 has 15 amino acids. Trimming pared 8 bases from V and 5 bases from J, leaving 22 bases between. For the CDR3, the DNA is TGCGCCAGTAACCCCGCCCCGGGGCCGGTGGAGACCCAGTACTTC. Translating it yields CASNPAPGPVETQYF. Full variable domain (rest looked up from reference TRBV5-1 and TRBJ2-5): KAGVTQTPRYLIKTRGQQVTLSCSPISGHRSVSWYQQTPGQGLQFLFEYFSETQRNKGNFPGRFSGRQFSNSRSEMNVSTLELGDSALYLCASNPAPGPVETQYFGPGTRLLVL.

This clone was counted between two and nine times. This chain uses TRBV6-1 with TRBJ2-7, with D perhaps matching TRBD2 (7 bases). CDR1 is MNHNS, CDR2 SASEGT, per germline. Trimming pared 3 bases from V and 1 base from J, leaving 10 bases between. The CDR3 runs to 14 residues. CDR3 DNA sequence: TGTGCCAGCAGTGAGCGGGGGCGATCCTACGAGCAGTACTTC. Its protein is CASSERGRSYEQYF.

The chain couples TRBV19 to TRBJ2-3; D might be TRBD1 (6 bases). Germline-derived CDR1 and CDR2 are LNHDA and SQIVND (reference sequence). V was pared by 10 bases and J by 0 bases, with 23 bases between. CDR3 length equals 17 residues. CDR3 bases: TGTGCCACGCAAAGGAGACGGGACAACCGAAGCACAGATACGCAGTATTTT. Amino acid sequence: CATQRRRDNRSTDTQYF.

The chain combines TRBV11-2 with TRBJ1-1; possible D gene TRBD1, 5 bases. The V gene lost 0 bases and the J gene lost 6 bases, with 11 bases spanning the gap. The CDR3 runs to 14 residues. CDR1 is SGHAT, CDR2 FQNNGV, per germline. The CDR3 region is CASSLDQGFSEAFF. Written as DNA, the CDR3 is TGTGCCAGCAGCTTAGATCAGGGATTCTCTGAAGCTTTCTTT.

This clone was picked up one time. This rearrangement joins TRBV7-2 to TRBJ1-1, with D perhaps matching TRBD1 (5 bases). Germline V gene lookup returns CDR1 SGHTA and CDR2 FQGNSA. The V gene lost 4 bases and the J gene lost 1 base, with 7 bases spanning the gap. The CDR3 loop spans 13 amino acids. The CDR3 DNA reads as TGTGCCAGCAGCTGGGACCCGAACACTGAAGCTTTCTTT. Protein product: CASSWDPNTEAFF.

As concerns this clone: With a much larger clone just one base away, this may be a read error. This chain links TRBV3-1 with TRBJ2-1, with D unresolved. From germline, CDR1 is LGHDT and CDR2 YNNKEL (reference sequence). There are 17 residues in the CDR3. The CDR3 DNA sequence: TGTGCCAGCAGCCAAGATCCAGCCCGCAATATCAACAATGAGCAGTCCTTC. Its protein product is CASSQDPARNINNEQSF.

This clone has ten or more counts. J is TRBJ2-1 and V is TRBV7-2, with D possibly being TRBD2 (5 bases). Deletions cut 3 bases from V and 5 bases from J, with 8 bases between. This CDR3 region has 13 residues. Germline V lookup: CDR1 SGHTA, CDR2 FQGNSA. CDR3: CASSLTTNNEQFF. CDR3 bases: TGTGCCAGCAGCTTGACGACTAACAATGAGCAGTTCTTC. Supplemented by reference TRBV7-2 and TRBJ2-1, the full variable domain reads GAGVSQSPSNKVTEKGKDVELRCDPISGHTALYWYRQSLGQGLEFLIYFQGNSAPDKSGLPSDRFSAERTGGSVSTLTIQRTQQEDSAVYLCASSLTTNNEQFFGPGTRLTVL.

This sequence joins TRBV7-8 and TRBJ2-7; D is perhaps TRBD1 or TRBD2 (5 bases each). The V end was cut by 3 bases, the J end by 0 bases, with 12 bases between. Germline assignment: CDR1 SGHVS and CDR2 FQNEAQ. The length of the CDR3 is 15 residues. The CDR3 here is CASSFYGTTSYEQYF. Written as DNA, the CDR3 is TGTGCCAGCAGCTTTTACGGGACCACCTCCTACGAGCAGTACTTC.

The chain links TRBV7-9 to TRBJ1-6, with 7 positions matching TRBD1. This CDR3 has 13 amino acids. The V gene end was trimmed by 6 bases and the J gene end by 7 bases; junction bases not matched to a gene: 3. Germline-derived CDR1 and CDR2 are SEHNR and FQNEAQ (reference sequence). The CDR3: CASSLTGNSPLHF. In DNA, the CDR3 is TGTGCCAGCAGTCTGACAGGGAATTCACCCCTCCACTTT. Combining the CDR3 with reference TRBV7-9 and TRBJ1-6 gives the whole variable domain DTGVSQNPRHKITKRGQNVTFRCDPISEHNRLYWYRQTLGQGPEFLTYFQNEAQLEKSRLLSDRFSAERPKGSFSTLEIQRTEQGDSAMYLCASSLTGNSPLHFGNGTRLTVT.

By share of the sample, this clone is medium-sized. The CDR3 DNA follows: TGTGCCAGCAGTTCCGACAGGGGGGGAAGGAACACTGAAGCTTTCTTT. Encoded protein: CASSSDRGGRNTEAFF. The chain links TRBV27 to TRBJ1-1, with 9 bases identical to TRBD1. This CDR3 has 16 residues. Germline CDR1 and CDR2: MNHEY and SMNVEV (reference sequence). After removal of 4 bases from V and 1 base from J, the junction contained 7 bases not matched to a gene.

The chain carries TRBV27 and TRBJ1-5, with D unclear. V shed 1 base and J shed 5 bases, with 9 bases lying between them. The CDR3 totals 14 residues. Looked up from germline, CDR1 is MNHEY and CDR2 is SMNVEV (reference sequence). CDR3 DNA: TGTGCCAGCAGTTTATATCGTGGGGATCAGCCCCAGCATTTT. Translating it yields CASSLYRGDQPQHF.

A few counts support this clone. The chain has TRBV6-1 and TRBJ1-1; D perhaps matches TRBD1 (6 bases). Looked up from germline, CDR1 is MNHNS and CDR2 is SASEGT. This CDR3 has 14 residues. Deletions cut 6 bases from V and 4 bases from J, with 15 bases between. CDR3 residues: CASRTRGRATEAFF. As DNA, the CDR3 is TGTGCCAGCAGAACTAGGGGGAGAGCCACTGAAGCTTTCTTT.

This clone came up many times. The chain is built from TRBV7-9 and TRBJ1-6; a possible D gene is TRBD1 (6 bases). V lost 3 bases to trimming and J lost 6 bases, with 12 bases between them. The CDR3 contains 15 residues. The germline gives CDR1 SEHNR, CDR2 FQNEAQ (reference sequence). The CDR3 bases are TGTGCCAGCAGCTTGAGGGGGGGAGGTAATTCACCCCTCCACTTT. Its translation is CASSLRGGGNSPLHF.

Only one count was recorded for this clone. The chain employs TRBV6-6 and TRBJ2-4, with D perhaps matching TRBD1 (6 bases). CDR1 and CDR2 (germline): MNHNY, SVGAGI (reference sequence). V was pared by 0 bases and J by 8 bases, with 11 bases between. The CDR3 consists of 14 residues. The CDR3 DNA reads TGTGCCAGCAGTTACTCGGAACAGGGTGACATTCAGTACTTC. Amino acid sequence: CASSYSEQGDIQYF.

A few counts support this clone. This chain joins TRBV19 and TRBJ2-2, with 7 bases that match TRBD2. Germline V lookup: CDR1 LNHDA, CDR2 SQIVND (reference sequence). The CDR3 has 14 residues. Trimming removed 0 bases from V and 8 bases from J; junction bases left unmatched: 3. The CDR3 DNA sequence: TGTGCCAGTAGTATAGAAGGTAGCGGGGGGGAGCTGTTTTTT. Encoded protein: CASSIEGSGGELFF.

The sample holds a few counts of this clone. V usage is TRBV19 and J usage is TRBJ2-3, with D possibly being TRBD2 (6 bases). Germline CDR1 reads LNHDA; CDR2 reads SQIVND (reference sequence). This CDR3 has 13 amino acids. Trimming stripped 7 bases from V and 5 bases from J, with 13 bases between. CDR3 bases: TGTGCCAGTACCGGCGGGGCAGGAGATACGCAGTATTTT. This encodes CASTGGAGDTQYF.

V is TRBV19 and J is TRBJ1-1; D gene unclear. CDR3 length: 14 amino acids. V gave up 1 base and J gave up 10 bases, with 16 bases separating them. Germline CDR1 LNHDA, CDR2 SQIVND (reference sequence). Here the CDR3 DNA reads TGTGCCAGTAGTATAGTGGGCGGCCTCGAGGCAGCTTTCTTT. Translation gives CASSIVGGLEAAFF.

This clone was counted between two and nine times. This chain uses TRBV19 with TRBJ2-2, with 9 bases identical to TRBD1. The CDR3 contains 13 residues. The V and J ends lost 8 bases and 3 bases, in that order; junction bases with no gene match: 1. Germline CDR1 reads LNHDA; CDR2 reads SQIVND (reference sequence). CDR3 nucleotide sequence: TGTGCCAGTGACAGGGGGTACACCGGGGAGCTGTTTTTT. Translation gives CASDRGYTGELFF.

This clone was seen a few times. The chain couples TRBV11-2 to TRBJ2-7, with 7 positions matching TRBD1. The CDR3 has 15 amino acids. V gave up 3 bases and J gave up 0 bases; unmatched junction bases: 5. Germline V gene sequence: CDR1 SGHAT, CDR2 FQNNGV. CDR3 sequence reads: CASSFRDSLSYEQYF. CDR3 bases: TGTGCCAGCAGCTTCCGGGACAGTCTCTCCTACGAGCAGTACTTC.

V is TRBV20-1 and J is TRBJ1-2, with 8 bases fitting TRBD1. The V and J ends lost 3 bases and 2 bases, in that order; junction bases with no gene match: 2. In germline, CDR1 is DFQATT, CDR2 SNEGSKA (reference sequence). This CDR3 is built from 13 residues. For the CDR3, the DNA is TGCAGTGCTAGGACAGGGGAAAACTATGGCTACACCTTC. It encodes CSARTGENYGYTF.

This clone was detected ten times or more. The V gene is TRBV5-1, the J gene TRBJ2-2; 7 bases are a match to TRBD2. V lost 2 bases, J lost 4 bases, and 5 bases stayed unmatched. Germline values: CDR1 SGHRS, CDR2 YFSETQ. The CDR3 covers 15 residues. CDR3 sequence reads: CASSFLAESTGELFF. The DNA for the CDR3 is TGCGCCAGCAGCTTTCTAGCGGAGTCCACCGGGGAGCTGTTTTTT.

This clone is labeled as medium-sized. The chain uses TRBV7-2 and TRBJ1-3; the D is unclear. V was pared by 5 bases and J by 1 base, with 9 bases between. CDR3 length: 14 amino acids. The germline gives CDR1 SGHTA, CDR2 FQGNSA. The chain's CDR3 is CASSPAVSGNTIYF. The CDR3 DNA reads TGTGCCAGCAGCCCGGCGGTATCTGGAAACACCATATATTTT.

There are many counts of this clone. The V gene is TRBV5-5, the J gene TRBJ1-5; TRBD1 matches at 8 bases. The CDR3 length is 15 residues. Unmatched junction bases numbered 5, after V lost 0 bases and J lost 6 bases. Germline V gene lookup returns CDR1 SGHKS and CDR2 YYEKEE (reference sequence). The CDR3 sequence is CASSLGQGQGQPQHF. CDR3 in DNA: TGTGCCAGCAGCTTGGGACAGGGGCAAGGTCAGCCCCAGCATTTT. The full variable domain, completed using reference TRBV5-5 and TRBJ1-5, is DAGVTQSPTHLIKTRGQQVTLRCSPISGHKSVSWYQQVLGQGPQFIFQYYEKEERGRGNFPDRFSARQFPNYSSELNVNALLLGDSALYLCASSLGQGQGQPQHFGDGTRLSIL.

In this sample, this clone is large. V usage is TRBV6-1 and J usage is TRBJ1-2; 8 bases map to TRBD1. Looked up from germline, CDR1 is MNHNS and CDR2 is SASEGT. V lost 1 base, J lost 4 bases, and 2 bases stayed unmatched. The CDR3 is made up of 14 amino acids. CDR3 sequence reads: CASSEGTGLYGYTF. CDR3 DNA sequence: TGTGCCAGCAGTGAAGGGACAGGGCTCTATGGCTACACCTTC.

By share, this clone ranks as medium-sized. The chain uses TRBV27 and TRBJ2-7; D is perhaps TRBD1 (5 bases). The germline CDR1 and CDR2 sequences are MNHEY and SMNVEV (reference sequence). This CDR3 has 15 amino acids. Trimming took off 3 bases at V and 2 bases at J, with 14 bases between the two ends. The CDR3 nucleotides read TGTGCCAGCAGTTTGAAGGGGTCGGCCACCTACGAGCAGTACTTC. Translated: CASSLKGSATYEQYF.

The genes are TRBV20-1 and TRBJ2-5; TRBD1 matches at 10 bases. The V segment lost 5 bases and the J segment 6 bases; nucleotides outside the gene matches: 12. The CDR3 has 15 residues. Germline V gene sequence: CDR1 DFQATT, CDR2 SNEGSKA (reference sequence). This CDR3 reads CSAQGRDRGVKTQYF. CDR3 coding DNA: TGCAGTGCTCAAGGCCGGGACAGGGGAGTTAAGACCCAGTACTTC.